The sequence of this T cell receptor (beta chain) was determined in a study of blood T cell repertoires in COVID-19. The CDR3 extends over 15 amino acids. With V trimmed by 4 bases and J by 4 bases, 9 bases remained unmatched. In germline, CDR1 is SQVTM, CDR2 ANQGSEA. The authors' processing: From reference gene primer amplification, estimates of nucleated cell counts were derived. TCRdb's copy holds only in-frame clones and misses some; the assay was immunoSEQ multiplex PCR. V and J calls and clone size are those listed in that table; D and trimming were worked out from the DNA. The table lists roughly 400,000 clones, 80% to 90% of them singletons. Cohorts were based on clinical histories the participants reported.

Sequenced material: PBMCs or T cells enriched from blood (not recorded which). The rearrangement links TRBV29-1 to TRBJ1-5; 8 bases match TRBD1. The sequence was collected from a man between 25 and 39 years old who had recovered from COVID-19. The CDR3, as DNA: TGCAGCGTTGCCGCTTCCGGGACAGGAAATCAGCCCCAGCATTTT. Protein sequence: CSVAASGTGNQPQHF.